One sample yielded the 3 T cell receptor beta chains listed below, sequenced in a study of shared clonotypes between healthy human individuals. The assay was immunoSEQ multiplex PCR, and TCRdb's table has in-frame clones only and misses some. The sample shows approximately 710,000 clones, 90% of them seen only once. Sequencing was performed on memory CD8+ T cells from PBMCs. The subset is: CD45RO+ cells pooled with CCR7-negative TemRA cells. Source of these receptors: a man younger than 35 in good health. Some clones in this sample may be carry-over from other donors' samples.

The rearrangement joins TRBV2 to TRBJ2-1; the D gene could be TRBD1 or TRBD2 (5 bases each). The CDR3 runs 16 residues. CDR1 is SNHLY and CDR2 is FYNNEI in the germline V gene. Trimming took off 5 bases at V and 6 bases at J, with 20 bases between the two ends. The CDR3 DNA reads TGTGCCAGCAGTAGAAACCGGGACCTAGGGACCAATGAGCAGTTCTTC. Its protein is CASSRNRDLGTNEQFF.

V is TRBV2 and J is TRBJ2-7, with D maybe TRBD2 (6 bases). Germline V gene lookup returns CDR1 SNHLY and CDR2 FYNNEI. V lost 6 bases and J lost 4, with 13 bases in between. The CDR3 is 13 amino acids. In DNA form, the CDR3 reads TGTGCCAGCAGATGGGACGGGGGATACGAGCAGTACTTC. This translates into CASRWDGGYEQYF.

This chain uses TRBV15 with TRBJ1-4; D remains ambiguous. Germline assignment: CDR1 LNHNV and CDR2 YYDKDF (reference sequence). The CDR3 loop spans 15 amino acids. V lost 3 bases and J lost 3, with 11 bases in between. This CDR3 reads CATSRSRTPNEKLFF. The CDR3 coding sequence is TGTGCCACCAGCAGGAGTCGGACGCCTAATGAAAAACTGTTTTTT.